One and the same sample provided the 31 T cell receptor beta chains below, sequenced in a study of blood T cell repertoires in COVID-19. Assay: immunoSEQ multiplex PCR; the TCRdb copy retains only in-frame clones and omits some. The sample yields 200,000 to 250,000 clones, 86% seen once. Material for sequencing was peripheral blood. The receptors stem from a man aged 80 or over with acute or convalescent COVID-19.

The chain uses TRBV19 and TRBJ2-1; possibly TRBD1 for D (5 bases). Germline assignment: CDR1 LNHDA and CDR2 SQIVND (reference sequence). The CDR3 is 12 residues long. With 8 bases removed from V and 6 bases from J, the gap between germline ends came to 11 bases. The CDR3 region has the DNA TGTGCCAGTGGACAATTTCTCAATGAGCAGTTCTTC. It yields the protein CASGQFLNEQFF.

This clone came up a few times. DNA of the CDR3: TGTGCCAGCAGCTCAACGGGGGACAGGGCTAACTATGGCTACACCTTC. The encoded protein is CASSSTGDRANYGYTF. The chain carries TRBV7-9 and TRBJ1-2; the match to TRBD1 covers 9 bases. From germline, CDR1 is SEHNR and CDR2 FQNEAQ (reference sequence). This CDR3 has 16 amino acids. V was clipped by 4 bases and J by 0 bases; unmatched bases: 6.

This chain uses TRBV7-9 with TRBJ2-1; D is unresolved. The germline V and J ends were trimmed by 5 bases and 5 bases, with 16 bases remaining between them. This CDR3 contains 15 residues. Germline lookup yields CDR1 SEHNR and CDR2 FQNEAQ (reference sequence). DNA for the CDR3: TGTGCCAGCAGCCCGGTGGCTAGTCGCGACAATGAGCAGTTCTTC. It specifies CASSPVASRDNEQFF.

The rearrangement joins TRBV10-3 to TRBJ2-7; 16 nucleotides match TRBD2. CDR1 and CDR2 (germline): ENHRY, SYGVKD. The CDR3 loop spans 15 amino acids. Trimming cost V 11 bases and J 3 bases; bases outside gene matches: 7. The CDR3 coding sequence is TGTGCCGATGGGACTAGCGGGAGGGCAGTCTACGAGCAGTACTTC. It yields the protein CADGTSGRAVYEQYF.

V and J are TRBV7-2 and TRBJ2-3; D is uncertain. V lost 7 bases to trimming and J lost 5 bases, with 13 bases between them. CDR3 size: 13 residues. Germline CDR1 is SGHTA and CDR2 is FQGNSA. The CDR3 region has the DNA TGTGCCAGCACCTCCCCTTCCTTAGATACGCAGTATTTT. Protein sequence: CASTSPSLDTQYF.

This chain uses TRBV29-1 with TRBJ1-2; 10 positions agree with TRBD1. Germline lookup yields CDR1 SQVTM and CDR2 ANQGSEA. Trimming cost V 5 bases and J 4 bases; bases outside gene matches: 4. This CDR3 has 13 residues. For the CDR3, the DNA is TGCAGCGTTCAGACAGGGGGCGGCTATGGCTACACCTTC. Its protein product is CSVQTGGGYGYTF.

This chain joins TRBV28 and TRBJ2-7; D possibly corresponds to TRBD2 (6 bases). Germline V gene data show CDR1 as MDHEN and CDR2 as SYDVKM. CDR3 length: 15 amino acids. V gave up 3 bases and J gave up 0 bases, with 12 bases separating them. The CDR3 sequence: CASSLTGEASYEQYF. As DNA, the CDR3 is TGTGCCAGCAGTTTGACGGGGGAGGCCTCCTACGAGCAGTACTTC.

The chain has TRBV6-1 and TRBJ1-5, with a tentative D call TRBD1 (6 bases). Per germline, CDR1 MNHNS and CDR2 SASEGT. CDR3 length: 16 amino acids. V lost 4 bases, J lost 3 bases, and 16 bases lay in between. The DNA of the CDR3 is TGTGCCAGCAGTGGGGGCAGGGGATTTAACAATCAGCCCCAGCATTTT. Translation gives CASSGGRGFNNQPQHF.

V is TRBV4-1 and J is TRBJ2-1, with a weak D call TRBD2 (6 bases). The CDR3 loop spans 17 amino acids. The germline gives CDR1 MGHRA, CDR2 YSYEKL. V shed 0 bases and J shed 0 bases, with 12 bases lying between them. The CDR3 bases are TGCGCCAGCAGCCAAGACTTCGCGGGAAGCTCCTACAATGAGCAGTTCTTC. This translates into CASSQDFAGSSYNEQFF.

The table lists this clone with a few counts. CDR3 in DNA: TGTGCCAGCAGTTACGGAGGACAGGGGCATTCCGGGCCCACTGAAGCTTTCTTT. It codes for CASSYGGQGHSGPTEAFF. The chain links TRBV6-2 or TRBV6-3 to TRBJ1-1; 9 bases match TRBD1. The V and J ends lost 2 bases and 4 bases, in that order; junction bases with no gene match: 14. Germline V gene lookup returns CDR1 MNHEY and CDR2 SVGEGT. CDR3 length equals 18 residues.

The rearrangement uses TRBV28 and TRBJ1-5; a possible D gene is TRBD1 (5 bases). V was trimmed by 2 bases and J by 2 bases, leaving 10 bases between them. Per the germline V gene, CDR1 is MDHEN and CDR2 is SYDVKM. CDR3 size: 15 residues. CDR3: CASSLLGVGNQPQHF. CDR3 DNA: TGTGCCAGCAGTTTACTAGGGGTGGGCAATCAGCCCCAGCATTTT.

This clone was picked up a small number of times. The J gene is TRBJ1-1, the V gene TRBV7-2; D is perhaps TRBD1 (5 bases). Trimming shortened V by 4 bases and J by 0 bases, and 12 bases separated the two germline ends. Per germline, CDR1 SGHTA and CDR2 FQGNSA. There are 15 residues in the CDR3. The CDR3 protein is CASSSVGGLNTEAFF. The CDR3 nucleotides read TGTGCCAGCAGCTCCGTCGGGGGATTGAACACTGAAGCTTTCTTT. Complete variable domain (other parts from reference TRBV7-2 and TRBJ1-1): GAGVSQSPSNKVTEKGKDVELRCDPISGHTALYWYRQSLGQGLEFLIYFQGNSAPDKSGLPSDRFSAERTGGSVSTLTIQRTQQEDSAVYLCASSSVGGLNTEAFFGQGTRLTVV.

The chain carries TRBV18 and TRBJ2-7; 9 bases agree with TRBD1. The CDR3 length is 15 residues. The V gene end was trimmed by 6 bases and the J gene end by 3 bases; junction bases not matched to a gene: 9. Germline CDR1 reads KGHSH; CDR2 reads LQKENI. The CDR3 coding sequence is TGTGCCAGCTCGCGCCGACAGGGGGGCCTCTACGAGCAGTACTTC. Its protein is CASSRRQGGLYEQYF. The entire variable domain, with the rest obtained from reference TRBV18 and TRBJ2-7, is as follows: NAGVMQNPRHLVRRRGQEARLRCSPMKGHSHVYWYRQLPEEGLKFMVYLQKENIIDESGMPKERFSAEFPKEGPSILRIQQVVRGDSAAYFCASSRRQGGLYEQYFGPGTRLTVT.

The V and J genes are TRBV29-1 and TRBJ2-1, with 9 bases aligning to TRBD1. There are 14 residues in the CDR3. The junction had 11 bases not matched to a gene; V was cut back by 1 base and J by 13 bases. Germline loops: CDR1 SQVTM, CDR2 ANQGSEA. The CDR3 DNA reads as TGCAGCGTTGAAGCTATCCGACTGGGACAGGGCCAGTTCTTC. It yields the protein CSVEAIRLGQGQFF.

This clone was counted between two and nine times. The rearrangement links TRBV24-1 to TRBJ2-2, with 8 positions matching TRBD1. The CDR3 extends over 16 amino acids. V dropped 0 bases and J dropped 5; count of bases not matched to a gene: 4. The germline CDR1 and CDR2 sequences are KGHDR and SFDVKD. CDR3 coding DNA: TGTGCCACCAGTGATTTGAATCAGGGGGCGACCGGGGAGCTGTTTTTT. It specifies CATSDLNQGATGELFF.

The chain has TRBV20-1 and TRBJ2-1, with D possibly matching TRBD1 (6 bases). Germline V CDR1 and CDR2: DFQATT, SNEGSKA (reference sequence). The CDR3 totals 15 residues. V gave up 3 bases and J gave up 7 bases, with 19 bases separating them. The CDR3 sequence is CSASNRDRIGNEQFF. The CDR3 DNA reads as TGCAGTGCTAGTAACAGGGACCGAATCGGAAATGAGCAGTTCTTC.

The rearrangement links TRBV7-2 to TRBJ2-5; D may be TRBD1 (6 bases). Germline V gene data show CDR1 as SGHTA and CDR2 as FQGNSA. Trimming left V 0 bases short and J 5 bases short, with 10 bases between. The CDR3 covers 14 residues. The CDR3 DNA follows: TGTGCCAGCAGCTTAGCGCAGGGGTTGGAGACCCAGTACTTC. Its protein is CASSLAQGLETQYF. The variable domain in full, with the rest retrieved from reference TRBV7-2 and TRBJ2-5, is GAGVSQSPSNKVTEKGKDVELRCDPISGHTALYWYRQSLGQGLEFLIYFQGNSAPDKSGLPSDRFSAERTGGSVSTLTIQRTQQEDSAVYLCASSLAQGLETQYFGPGTRLLVL.

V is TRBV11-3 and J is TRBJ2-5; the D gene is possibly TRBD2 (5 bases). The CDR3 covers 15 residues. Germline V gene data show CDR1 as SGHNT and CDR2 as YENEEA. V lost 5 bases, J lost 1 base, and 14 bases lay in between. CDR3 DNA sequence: TGTGCCAGCAGCCACCGGGGAACAGCCCAAGAGACCCAGTACTTC. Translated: CASSHRGTAQETQYF. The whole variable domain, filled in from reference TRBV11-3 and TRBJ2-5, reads EAGVVQSPRYKIIEKKQPVAFWCNPISGHNTLYWYLQNLGQGPELLIRYENEEAVDDSQLPKDRFSAERLKGVDSTLKIQPAELGDSAVYLCASSHRGTAQETQYFGPGTRLLVL.

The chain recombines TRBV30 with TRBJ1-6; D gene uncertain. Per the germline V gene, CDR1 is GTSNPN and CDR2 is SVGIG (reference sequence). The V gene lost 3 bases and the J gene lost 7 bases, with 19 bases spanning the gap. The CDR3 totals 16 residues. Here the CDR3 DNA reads TGTGCCTGGAGCGAGAAGGTGTCGGACTTCAATTCACCCCTCCACTTT. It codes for CAWSEKVSDFNSPLHF.

CDR3 residues: CASSSIGDRGRGNTIYF. The CDR3 bases are TGTGCCAGCAGTTCTATAGGGGACAGGGGGCGAGGAAACACCATATATTTT. The chain recombines TRBV28 with TRBJ1-3; 12 positions agree with TRBD1. The CDR3 totals 17 residues. V was clipped by 4 bases and J by 4 bases; unmatched bases: 8. Per the germline V gene, CDR1 is MDHEN and CDR2 is SYDVKM.

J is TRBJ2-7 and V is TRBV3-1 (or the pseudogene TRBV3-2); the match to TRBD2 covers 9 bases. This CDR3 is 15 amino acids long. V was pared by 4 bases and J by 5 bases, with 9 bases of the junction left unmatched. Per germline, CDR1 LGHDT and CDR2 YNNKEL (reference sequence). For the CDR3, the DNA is TGTGCCAGCAGCCCCGTAGCGGGAGTCAGCCACGAGCAGTACTTC. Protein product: CASSPVAGVSHEQYF.

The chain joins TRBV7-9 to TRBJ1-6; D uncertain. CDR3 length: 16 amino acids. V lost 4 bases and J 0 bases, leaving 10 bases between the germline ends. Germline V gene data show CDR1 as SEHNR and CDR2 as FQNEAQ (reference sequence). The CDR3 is CASSSSVGSYNSPLHF. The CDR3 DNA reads TGTGCCAGCAGCTCGTCCGTCGGCTCCTATAATTCACCCCTCCACTTT.

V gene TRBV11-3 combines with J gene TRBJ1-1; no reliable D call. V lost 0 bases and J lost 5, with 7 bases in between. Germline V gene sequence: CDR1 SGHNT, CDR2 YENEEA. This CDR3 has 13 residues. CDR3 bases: TGTGCCAGCAGCTTAGAAAGAGGAACTGAAGCTTTCTTT. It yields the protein CASSLERGTEAFF.

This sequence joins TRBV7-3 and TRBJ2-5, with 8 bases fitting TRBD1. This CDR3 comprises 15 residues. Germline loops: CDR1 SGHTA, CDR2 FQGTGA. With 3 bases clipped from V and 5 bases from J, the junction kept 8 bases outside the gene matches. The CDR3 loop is CASSFQGAPQETQYF. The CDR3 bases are TGTGCCAGCAGCTTTCAGGGGGCGCCCCAGGAGACCCAGTACTTC.

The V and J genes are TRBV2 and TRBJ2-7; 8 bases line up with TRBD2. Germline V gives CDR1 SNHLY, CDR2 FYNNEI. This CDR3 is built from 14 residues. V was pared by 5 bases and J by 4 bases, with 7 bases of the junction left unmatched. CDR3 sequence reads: CASSYGLAGYEQYV. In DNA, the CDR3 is TGTGCCAGCAGTTACGGTCTAGCGGGTTACGAGCAGTACGTC.

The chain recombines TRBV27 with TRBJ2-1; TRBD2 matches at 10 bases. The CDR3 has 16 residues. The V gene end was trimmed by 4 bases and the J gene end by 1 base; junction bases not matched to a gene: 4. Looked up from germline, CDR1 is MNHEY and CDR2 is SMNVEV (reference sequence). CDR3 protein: CASSSSGRGSYNEQFF. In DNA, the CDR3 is TGTGCCAGCAGTTCCAGCGGGAGGGGATCCTACAATGAGCAGTTCTTC.

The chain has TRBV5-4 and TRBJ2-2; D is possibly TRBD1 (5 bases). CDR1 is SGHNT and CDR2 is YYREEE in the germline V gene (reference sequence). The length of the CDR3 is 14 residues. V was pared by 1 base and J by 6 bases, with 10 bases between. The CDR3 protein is CASSLSRAAGELFF. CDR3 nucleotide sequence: TGTGCCAGCAGCTTGAGCAGGGCCGCCGGGGAGCTGTTTTTT.

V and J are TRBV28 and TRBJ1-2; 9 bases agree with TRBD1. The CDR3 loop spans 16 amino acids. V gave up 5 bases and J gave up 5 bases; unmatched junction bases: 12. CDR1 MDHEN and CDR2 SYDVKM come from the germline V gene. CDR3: CASSQLTGGSLYGYTF. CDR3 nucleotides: TGTGCCAGCAGTCAACTGACAGGGGGATCGCTTTATGGCTACACCTTC.

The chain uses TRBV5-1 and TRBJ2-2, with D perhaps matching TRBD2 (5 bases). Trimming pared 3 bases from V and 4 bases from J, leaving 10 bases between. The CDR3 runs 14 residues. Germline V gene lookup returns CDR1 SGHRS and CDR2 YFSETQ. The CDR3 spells CASSSGVATGELFF. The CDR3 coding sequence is TGCGCCAGCAGCTCCGGGGTTGCCACCGGGGAGCTGTTTTTT.

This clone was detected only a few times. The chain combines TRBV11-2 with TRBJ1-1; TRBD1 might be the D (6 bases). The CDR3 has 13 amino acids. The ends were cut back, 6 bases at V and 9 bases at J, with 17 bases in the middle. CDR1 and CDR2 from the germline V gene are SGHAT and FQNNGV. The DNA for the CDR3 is TGTGCCAGCAGATGGGAGGGCCAGGGGAAAGCTTTCTTT. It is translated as CASRWEGQGKAFF. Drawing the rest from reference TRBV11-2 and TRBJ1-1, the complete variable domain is EAGVAQSPRYKIIEKRQSVAFWCNPISGHATLYWYQQILGQGPKLLIQFQNNGVVDDSQLPKDRFSAERLKGVDSTLKIQPAKLEDSAVYLCASRWEGQGKAFFGQGTRLTVV.

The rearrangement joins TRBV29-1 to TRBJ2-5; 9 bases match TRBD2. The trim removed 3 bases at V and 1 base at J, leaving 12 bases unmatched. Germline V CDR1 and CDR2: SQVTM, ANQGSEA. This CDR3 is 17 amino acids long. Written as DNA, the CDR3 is TGCAGCGTTGAGGCGTACTTGCGGGAGGGTTCCCAAGAGACCCAGTACTTC. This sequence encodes CSVEAYLREGSQETQYF.